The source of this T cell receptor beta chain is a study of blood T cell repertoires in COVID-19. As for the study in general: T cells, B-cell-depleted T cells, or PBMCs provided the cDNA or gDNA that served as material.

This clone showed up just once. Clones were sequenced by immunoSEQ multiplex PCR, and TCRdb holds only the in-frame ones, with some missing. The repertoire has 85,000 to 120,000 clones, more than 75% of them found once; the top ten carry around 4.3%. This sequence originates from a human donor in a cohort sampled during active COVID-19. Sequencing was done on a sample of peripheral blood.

The DNA of the CDR3 is TGCAGTGCTAGTCAAAGGACAGGCTCCTACGAGCAGTACTTC. This gives the protein CSASQRTGSYEQYF. The chain carries TRBV20-1 and TRBJ2-7; the match to TRBD1 covers 7 bases. The V and J ends lost 3 bases and 0 bases, in that order; junction bases with no gene match: 5. Germline V lookup: CDR1 DFQATT, CDR2 SNEGSKA (reference sequence). The CDR3 is made up of 14 amino acids.